The 8 T cell receptor beta chains below all came from one sample that was sequenced in a study of T cells in localized non-small cell lung cancer. The method was immunoSEQ multiplex PCR; TCRdb's version includes in-frame clones alone and lacks a portion of them. The sample contains 30,000 to 35,000 clones, 93% of which appear only once. Sequencing used peripheral blood, obtained before any cancer treatment. The receptors shown here come from a female donor of 60 years or more with stage I lung adenocarcinoma.

The chain links TRBV5-1 to TRBJ2-3; D is perhaps TRBD1 (6 bases). This CDR3 is 14 amino acids long. Germline V gene sequence: CDR1 SGHRS, CDR2 YFSETQ. The V gene lost 3 bases and the J gene lost 2 bases, with 10 bases spanning the gap. The CDR3 here is CASSYGQPTDTQYF. CDR3 DNA: TGCGCCAGCAGCTACGGACAGCCCACAGATACGCAGTATTTT.

The chain has TRBV10-1 and TRBJ2-7; no reliable D call. Germline CDR1 WNHNN, CDR2 SYGVQD (reference sequence). V was shortened by 6 bases and J by 0 bases, with 6 bases between the two germline ends. This CDR3 is 12 amino acids long. As DNA, the CDR3 is TGCGCCAGCAGACGAAGCTCCTACGAGCAGTACTTC. This sequence encodes CASRRSSYEQYF.

The chain couples TRBV7-3 to TRBJ2-5, with D unresolved. V was clipped by 5 bases and J by 1 base, with 8 bases between them. Germline CDR1 and CDR2: SGHTA and FQGTGA. The CDR3 spans 13 residues. The CDR3 loop reads CASSRWGQETQYF. The DNA of the CDR3 is TGTGCCAGCAGCCGTTGGGGCCAAGAGACCCAGTACTTC.

The genes are TRBV19 and TRBJ2-1; D not certain. The CDR3 has 11 amino acids. V shed 4 bases and J shed 6 bases, with 4 bases lying between them. Germline V CDR1 and CDR2: LNHDA, SQIVND (reference sequence). The CDR3 is CASSTLNEQFF. The DNA of the CDR3 is TGTGCCAGTAGTACCCTCAATGAGCAGTTCTTC.

The chain carries TRBV11-1 and TRBJ2-7; 7 positions agree with TRBD2. Germline CDR1 reads SGHAT; CDR2 reads FQDESV (reference sequence). Germline trimming cut 3 bases from V and 6 bases from J; bases unmatched to any gene: 2. CDR3 length equals 12 residues. The CDR3 region has the DNA TGTGCCAGCAGCTTGTCGGGGGGCGAGCAGTACGTC. Residues: CASSLSGGEQYV.

Only a few counts were recorded for this clone. This chain's CDR3 is CASSLRDKENTEAFF. As DNA, the CDR3 is TGCGCCAGCAGCCTGAGGGACAAGGAGAACACTGAAGCTTTCTTT. The gene calls are TRBV4-1 and TRBJ1-1; D is perhaps TRBD1 (6 bases). CDR3 size: 15 residues. V was cut by 4 bases and J by 1 base, with 13 bases left in between. Germline lookup yields CDR1 MGHRA and CDR2 YSYEKL.

The chain couples TRBV7-9 to TRBJ1-5; D might be TRBD1 (6 bases). Between the trimmed V and J ends, which lost 5 bases and 2 bases, there was a span of 13 bases. Germline V gene lookup returns CDR1 SEHNR and CDR2 FQNEAQ (reference sequence). The CDR3 is 15 amino acids. The CDR3 DNA is TGTGCCAGCAGCCCTCAGGGGTTTGGCAATCAGCCCCAGCATTTT. Its translation is CASSPQGFGNQPQHF.

The CDR3 DNA follows: TGTGCCAGCAGCTTAAAGGGGGCGGATACGCAGTATTTT. Translation gives CASSLKGADTQYF. The V and J genes are TRBV7-3 and TRBJ2-3; 7 nucleotides match TRBD1. The CDR3 has 13 residues. The germline V gene encodes CDR1 SGHTA and CDR2 FQGTGA. Trimming took 1 base from V and 6 from J; bases not matched to a gene: 1.